These T cell receptor beta chains were read from a single sample in a study of identical twins. MiXCR was run by TCRdb on the 5' RACE reads, yielding one entry per CDR3 protein. Of 650,000 to 750,000 distinct CDR3 sequences in the sample, about 20% are singletons; the top ten hold over 4%. These data are also associated with another study on T cells expressing NK-cell markers.

Sample: PBMCs. Receptor source: a woman aged 18-29 years in good health. The CDR3 runs from the conserved cysteine through the conserved F or W. D genes are given only for firm matches. Expanded clones are given a class, and other clones once, few, many or no size at all.

clone_size	d_call	v_call	j_call	cdr3_nt	cdr3_aa
few	.	TRBV10-3	TRBJ2-1	TGTGCCATCAGTGAGTTGGAGCGGCTGCCCCGCGATGAGCAGTTCTTC	CAISELERLPRDEQFF
.	.	TRBV7-9	TRBJ1-1	TGTGCCAGCAGCTACCGGGACACTAAGATGAACAATGAAGCTTTCTTT	CASSYRDTKMNNEAFF
few	.	TRBV5-6	TRBJ1-6	TGTGCCAGCAGCTTGGGAAGGAGAGATTCACCCCTCCACTTT	CASSLGRRDSPLHF
.	.	TRBV6-5	TRBJ1-6	TGTGCCAGCAGTTCCGAGAAGTTTTATAATTCACCCCTCCACTTT	CASSSEKFYNSPLHF
.	.	TRBV20-1	TRBJ2-1	TGCAGTGCTAACCCTGGCTCCTACAATGAGCAGTTCTTC	CSANPGSYNEQFF
few	TRBD1	TRBV7-2	TRBJ2-5	TGTGCCAGCAGCCCCGGGACAGATAGAGAGACCCAGTACTTC	CASSPGTDRETQYF
few	TRBD1	TRBV9	TRBJ1-1	TGTGCCAGCAGCCCCAGCGACAGGGACACTGAAGCTTTCTTT	CASSPSDRDTEAFF
.	.	TRBV11-2	TRBJ1-5	TGTGCCAGCAGCTTTTCACCTCAGCCCCAGCATTTT	CASSFSPQPQHF
.	.	TRBV7-9	TRBJ2-1	TGTGCCACCGAGAGGGACAATGAGCAGTTCTTC	CATERDNEQFF
.	TRBD1	TRBV28	TRBJ2-7	TGTGCCAGCAGTCTCCCGGGACAGGGACGGGACGAGCAGTACTTC	CASSLPGQGRDEQYF
.	TRBD2	TRBV10-3	TRBJ2-1	TGTGCCATCAGTTTGGGGACTAGCGGGGCCGCTTCCTACAATGAGCAGTTCTTC	CAISLGTSGAASYNEQFF
few	TRBD2	TRBV20-1	TRBJ2-1	TGCAGTGCTAGAGAATGGACTAGGTACGACTACTACAATGAGCAGTTCTTC	CSAREWTRYDYYNEQFF
few	.	TRBV7-9	TRBJ2-3	TGTGCCAGCAGAGCGACAGGCACAGATACGCAGTATTTT	CASRATGTDTQYF
few	.	TRBV12-3/TRBV12-4	TRBJ2-2	TGTGCCAGCAGCGTCCGGACATCCGGGGAGCTGTTTTTT	CASSVRTSGELFF